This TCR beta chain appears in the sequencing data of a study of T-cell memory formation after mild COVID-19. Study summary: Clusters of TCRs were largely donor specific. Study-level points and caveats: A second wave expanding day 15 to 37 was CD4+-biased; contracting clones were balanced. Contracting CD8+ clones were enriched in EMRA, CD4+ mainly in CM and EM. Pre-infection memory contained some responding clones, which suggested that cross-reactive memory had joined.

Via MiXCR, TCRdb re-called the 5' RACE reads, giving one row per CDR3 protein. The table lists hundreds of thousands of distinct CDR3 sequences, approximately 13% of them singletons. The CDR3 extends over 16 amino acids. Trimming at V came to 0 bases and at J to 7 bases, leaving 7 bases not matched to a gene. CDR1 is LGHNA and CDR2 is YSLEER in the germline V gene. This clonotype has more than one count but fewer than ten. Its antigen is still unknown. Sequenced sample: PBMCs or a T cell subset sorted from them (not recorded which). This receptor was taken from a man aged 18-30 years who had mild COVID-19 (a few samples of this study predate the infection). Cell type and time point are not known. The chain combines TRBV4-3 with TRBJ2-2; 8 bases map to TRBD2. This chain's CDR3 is CASSQERTLAGGELFF. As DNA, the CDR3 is TGCGCCAGCAGCCAAGAGAGAACCCTAGCGGGCGGGGAGCTGTTTTTT.